This TCR beta chain appears in the sequencing data of a study of response to subunit inactivated influenza vaccine. Broader study findings: Authors suggested few new T cells are recruited by each seasonal influenza vaccination.

CDR1 is SEHNR and CDR2 is FQNEAQ in the germline V gene (reference sequence). The V gene end was trimmed by 5 bases and the J gene end by 7 bases; junction bases not matched to a gene: 5. The CDR3 totals 14 residues. This clonotype has more than one count but fewer than ten. As yet, its antigen is unknown. A much larger clone is a single base away; this may be a read error. Each CDR3 protein gets one entry after TCRdb re-called the RT-PCR reads with MiXCR. Of approximately 730,000 distinct CDR3 sequences listed, about 15% were seen once; the top ten hold around 7.3%. The chain has TRBV7-9 and TRBJ1-6, with 7 bases lining up with TRBD1. The clonotype comes from a man over 45 who received an inactivated influenza vaccine. The source was PBMCs from blood, collected 14 to 15 days before vaccination. The CDR3 loop is CASSMGTANSPLHF. The CDR3 DNA reads TGTGCCAGCAGCATGGGGACAGCGAATTCACCCCTCCACTTT. The full variable domain, with the rest looked up from reference TRBV7-9 and TRBJ1-6, is DTGVSQNPRHKITKRGQNVTFRCDPISEHNRLYWYRQTLGQGPEFLTYFQNEAQLEKSRLLSDRFSAERPKGSFSTLEIQRTEQGDSAMYLCASSMGTANSPLHFGNGTRLTVT.